This TCR beta chain originates from a study of T cell changes during pregnancy in multiple sclerosis. TCRdb's copy holds only in-frame clones and misses some; the assay was immunoSEQ multiplex PCR. Of fewer than 95,000 clones listed, about 93% are singletons. The germline V gene encodes CDR1 SGHRS and CDR2 YFSETQ. The CDR3 has 19 residues. V lost 4 bases and J lost 2; bases outside the gene matches: 16. The TCR comes from a female donor with multiple sclerosis, enrolled in a pregnancy study. The sample here was peripheral blood, taken in the first trimester of pregnancy. The V call is TRBV5-1, the J call TRBJ2-1, with TRBD2 matching over 9 bases. The CDR3 loop reads CASSPGVGPSGGTYNEQFF. CDR3 DNA: TGCGCCAGCAGCCCGGGGGTCGGCCCAAGCGGGGGGACCTACAATGAGCAGTTCTTC.